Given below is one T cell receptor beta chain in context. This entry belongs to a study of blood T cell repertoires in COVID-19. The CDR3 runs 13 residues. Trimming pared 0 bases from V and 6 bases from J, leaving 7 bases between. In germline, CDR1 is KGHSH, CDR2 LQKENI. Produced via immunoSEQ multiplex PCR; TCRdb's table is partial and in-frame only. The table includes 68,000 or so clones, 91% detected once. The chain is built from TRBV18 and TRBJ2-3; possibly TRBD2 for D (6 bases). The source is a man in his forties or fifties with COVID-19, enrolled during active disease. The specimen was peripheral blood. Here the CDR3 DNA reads TGTGCCAGCTCACCACCCCGGGGGGATACGCAGTATTTT. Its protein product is CASSPPRGDTQYF.